This T cell receptor (beta chain) was obtained from a study of T cells in Graves' hyperthyroidism and ophthalmopathy. About the research overall: Upon initial diagnosis and before any treatment, peripheral blood was collected.

The TCR beta CDR3 regions underwent amplification using RNA transcripts as the source. The HTBI primer set drove a first-round RT-PCR of the TCR CDR3. TCRdb re-called the multiplex PCR reads through MiXCR, storing one row per CDR3 protein. The profile shows more than 350,000 distinct CDR3 sequences, roughly 17% of them singletons. The sequence derives from a woman younger than 45 with Graves' hyperthyroidism that later progressed to Graves' ophthalmopathy. The specimen sequenced was blood.

CDR3 protein: CASSPQPRGRAPRETQYF. Here the CDR3 DNA reads TGTGCCAGCAGCCCCCAACCTCGGGGAAGGGCTCCACGGGAGACCCAGTACTTC. The genes are TRBV27 and TRBJ2-5, with D possibly matching TRBD2 (5 bases). The CDR3 is 18 residues long. The V gene's germline CDR1 is MNHEY and CDR2 SMNVEV (reference sequence). Trimming removed 6 bases from V and 5 bases from J, with 28 bases in between.